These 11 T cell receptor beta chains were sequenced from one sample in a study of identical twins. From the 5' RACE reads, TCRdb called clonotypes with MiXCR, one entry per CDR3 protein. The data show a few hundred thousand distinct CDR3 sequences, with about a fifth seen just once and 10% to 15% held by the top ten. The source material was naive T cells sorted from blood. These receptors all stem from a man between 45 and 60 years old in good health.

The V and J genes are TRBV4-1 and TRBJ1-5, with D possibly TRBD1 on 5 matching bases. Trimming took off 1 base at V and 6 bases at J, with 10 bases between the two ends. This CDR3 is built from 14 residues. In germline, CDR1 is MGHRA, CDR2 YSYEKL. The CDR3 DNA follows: TGCGCCAGCAGCCAAGGTAGGGGAAGTCAGCCCCAGCATTTT. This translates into CASSQGRGSQPQHF.

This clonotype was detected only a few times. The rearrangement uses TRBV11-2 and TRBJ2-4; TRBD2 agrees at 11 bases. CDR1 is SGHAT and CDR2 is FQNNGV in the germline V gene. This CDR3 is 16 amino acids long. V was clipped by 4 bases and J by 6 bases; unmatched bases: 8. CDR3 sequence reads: CASSSVLAGDGNIQYF. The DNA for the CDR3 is TGTGCCAGCAGCTCCGTACTAGCGGGAGATGGAAACATTCAGTACTTC.

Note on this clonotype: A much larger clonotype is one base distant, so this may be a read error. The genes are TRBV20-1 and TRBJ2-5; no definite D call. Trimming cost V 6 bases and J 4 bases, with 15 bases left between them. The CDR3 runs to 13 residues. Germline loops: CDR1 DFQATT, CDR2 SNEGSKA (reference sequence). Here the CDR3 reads CSAPLTPIETQYF. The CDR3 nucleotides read TGCAGTGCACCACTAACGCCCATAGAGACCCAGTACTTC.

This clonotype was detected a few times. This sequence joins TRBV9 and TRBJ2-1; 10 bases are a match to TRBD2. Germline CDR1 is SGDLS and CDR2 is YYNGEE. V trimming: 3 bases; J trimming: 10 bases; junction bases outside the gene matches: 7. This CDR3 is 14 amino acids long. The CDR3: CASSAAGGGAEQFF. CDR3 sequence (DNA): TGTGCCAGCAGCGCAGCGGGAGGGGGCGCAGAGCAGTTCTTC.

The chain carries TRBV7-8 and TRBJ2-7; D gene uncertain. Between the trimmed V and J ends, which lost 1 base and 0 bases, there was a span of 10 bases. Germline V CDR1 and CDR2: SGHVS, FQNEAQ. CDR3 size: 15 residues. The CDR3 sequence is CASSLVSSASYEQYF. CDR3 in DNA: TGTGCCAGCAGCTTAGTATCCTCCGCCTCCTACGAGCAGTACTTC. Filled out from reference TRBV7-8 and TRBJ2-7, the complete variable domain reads GAGVSQSPRYKVAKRGQDVALRCDPISGHVSLFWYQQALGQGPEFLTYFQNEAQLDKSGLPSDRFFAERPEGSVSTLKIQRTQQEDSAVYLCASSLVSSASYEQYFGPGTRLTVT.

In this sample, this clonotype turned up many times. CDR3 amino acids: CSVEGTPNTGELFF. DNA of the CDR3: TGCAGCGTTGAGGGGACACCGAACACCGGGGAGCTGTTTTTT. V is TRBV29-1 and J is TRBJ2-2; tentatively, D is TRBD1 (6 bases). Between the trimmed V and J ends, which lost 3 bases and 0 bases, there was a span of 8 bases. Germline CDR1 and CDR2: SQVTM and ANQGSEA. The CDR3 extends over 14 amino acids.

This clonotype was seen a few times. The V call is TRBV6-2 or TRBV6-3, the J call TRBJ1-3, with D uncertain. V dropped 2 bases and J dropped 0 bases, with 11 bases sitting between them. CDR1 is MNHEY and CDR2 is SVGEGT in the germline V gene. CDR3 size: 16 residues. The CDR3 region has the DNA TGTGCCAGCAGTTACACCGGACTGCTCTCTGGAAACACCATATATTTT. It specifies CASSYTGLLSGNTIYF.

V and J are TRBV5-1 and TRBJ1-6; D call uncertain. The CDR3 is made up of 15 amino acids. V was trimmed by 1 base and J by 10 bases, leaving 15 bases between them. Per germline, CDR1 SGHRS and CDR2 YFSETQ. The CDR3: CASSLSGQMDSPLHF. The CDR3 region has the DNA TGCGCCAGCAGCTTGAGTGGCCAGATGGACTCACCCCTCCACTTT.

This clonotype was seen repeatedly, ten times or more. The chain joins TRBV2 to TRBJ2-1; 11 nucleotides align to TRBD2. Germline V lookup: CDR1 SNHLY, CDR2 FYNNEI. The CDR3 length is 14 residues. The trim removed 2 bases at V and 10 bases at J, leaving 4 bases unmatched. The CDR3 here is CASSERLAGREQFF. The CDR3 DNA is TGTGCCAGCAGTGAAAGACTAGCGGGACGCGAGCAGTTCTTC. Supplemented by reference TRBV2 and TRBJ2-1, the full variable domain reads EPEVTQTPSHQVTQMGQEVILRCVPISNHLYFYWYRQILGQKVEFLVSFYNNEISEKSEIFDDQFSVERPDGSNFTLKIRSTKLEDSAMYFCASSERLAGREQFFGPGTRLTVL.

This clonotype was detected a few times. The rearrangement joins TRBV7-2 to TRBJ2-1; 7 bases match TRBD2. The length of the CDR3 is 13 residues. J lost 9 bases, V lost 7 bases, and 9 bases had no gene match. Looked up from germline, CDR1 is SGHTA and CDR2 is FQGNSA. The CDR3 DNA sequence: TGTGCCAGCAACCTTGGGGGGGTGGTTGAGCAGTTCTTC. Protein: CASNLGGVVEQFF. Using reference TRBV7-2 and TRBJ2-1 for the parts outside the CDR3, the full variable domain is GAGVSQSPSNKVTEKGKDVELRCDPISGHTALYWYRQSLGQGLEFLIYFQGNSAPDKSGLPSDRFSAERTGGSVSTLTIQRTQQEDSAVYLCASNLGGVVEQFFGPGTRLTVL.

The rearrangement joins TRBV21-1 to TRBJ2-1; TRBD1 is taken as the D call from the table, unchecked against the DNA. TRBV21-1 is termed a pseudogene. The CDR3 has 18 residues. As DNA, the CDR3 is TGTGCCAGCAGCAGAGGACTCTTTCCGGGACAGGGCGGCAATGAGCAGTTCTTC. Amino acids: CASSRGLFPGQGGNEQFF.